This TCR beta chain was retrieved from a study of patients and donors after allogeneic stem cell transplantation. TCRdb redid the calling of the RT-PCR reads with MiXCR, one entry per CDR3 protein. The sample gives 400,000 to 500,000 distinct CDR3 sequences, roughly 16% of which show up once; roughly 7.2% is in the top ten. This CDR3 region has 15 residues. The V gene end was trimmed by 7 bases and the J gene end by 4 bases; junction bases not matched to a gene: 6. Sample: blood, either unsorted or a sorted T cell fraction (not recorded which). The source is a human donor who was either an allogeneic HSCT recipient or a stem cell or donor lymphocyte infusion donor (not recorded which). It is not recorded whose cells these are; they may come from a transplant donor. This chain links TRBV12-3 or TRBV12-4 with TRBJ2-2; TRBD1 matches at 10 bases. DNA for the CDR3: TGTGCCAGCAACCCCGGGACAGGGGCCACCGGGGAGCTGTTTTTT. It is translated as CASNPGTGATGELFF.